This T cell receptor beta chain comes out of a study of cytomegalovirus exposure and HLA in healthy donors. Study-wide background: An earlier analysis found 110 million or so unique TCR beta sequences from around 180 million T cells.

Primers: 60 Vbeta forward and 13 Jbeta reverse. The table came from immunoSEQ multiplex PCR; TCRdb's copy has only in-frame clones and leaves some out. The repertoire holds about 170,000 clones, around 68% seen once, with about 1.6% in the top ten. The sample was PBMCs. This receptor was identified in a girl aged 5-17 years in good health and CMV-seronegative.

CDR3 coding DNA: TGTGCCAGCAGCTTTACGTCGGCGGGACAGCAGTTCTTC. It translates to CASSFTSAGQQFF. The chain carries TRBV7-3 and TRBJ2-1; the D gene is possibly TRBD2 (6 bases). Germline-derived CDR1 and CDR2 are SGHTA and FQGTGA. Trimming cost V 3 bases and J 11 bases, with 14 bases left between them. The CDR3 consists of 13 residues.